This record concerns one TCR beta chain sequence. The target antigen is unknown. These data are taken from a study of cytomegalovirus exposure and HLA in healthy donors. The study's findings and limits: An analysis was carried out at a later point. It showed that HLA-associated TCR beta chains were more clonally expanded than equally common non-associated chains. In vitro testing confirmed a few CMV-associated chains as specific for CMV antigens.

Vbeta (60) and Jbeta (13) primers were used in the PCR. Clones were read by immunoSEQ multiplex PCR, and TCRdb kept only the in-frame ones, dropping some. This table has about 190,000 clones, around 82% appearing once. The V gene's germline CDR1 is SGHKS and CDR2 YYEKEE (reference sequence). Germline trimming cut 1 base from V and 4 bases from J; bases unmatched to any gene: 8. This CDR3 is 17 amino acids long. The source is a young man in good health and CMV-seronegative. This chain joins TRBV5-5 and TRBJ2-2; TRBD2 matches 9 bases. Sequenced material: PBMCs. The CDR3 DNA reads as TGTGCCAGCAGCTTGAGTTTAAATAGCGGGAGCACCGGGGAGCTGTTTTTT. Translation: CASSLSLNSGSTGELFF.